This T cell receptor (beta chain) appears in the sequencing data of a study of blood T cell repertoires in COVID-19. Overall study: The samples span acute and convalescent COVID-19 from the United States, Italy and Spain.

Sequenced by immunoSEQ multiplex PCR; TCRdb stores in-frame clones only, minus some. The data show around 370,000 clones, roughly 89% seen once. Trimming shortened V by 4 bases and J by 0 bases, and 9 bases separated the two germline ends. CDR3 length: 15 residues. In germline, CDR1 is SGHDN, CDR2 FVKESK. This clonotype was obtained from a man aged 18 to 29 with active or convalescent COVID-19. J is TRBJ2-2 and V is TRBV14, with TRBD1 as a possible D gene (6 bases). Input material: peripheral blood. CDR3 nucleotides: TGTGCCAGCAGCCCCGGACAGACGAACACCGGGGAGCTGTTTTTT. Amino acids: CASSPGQTNTGELFF.